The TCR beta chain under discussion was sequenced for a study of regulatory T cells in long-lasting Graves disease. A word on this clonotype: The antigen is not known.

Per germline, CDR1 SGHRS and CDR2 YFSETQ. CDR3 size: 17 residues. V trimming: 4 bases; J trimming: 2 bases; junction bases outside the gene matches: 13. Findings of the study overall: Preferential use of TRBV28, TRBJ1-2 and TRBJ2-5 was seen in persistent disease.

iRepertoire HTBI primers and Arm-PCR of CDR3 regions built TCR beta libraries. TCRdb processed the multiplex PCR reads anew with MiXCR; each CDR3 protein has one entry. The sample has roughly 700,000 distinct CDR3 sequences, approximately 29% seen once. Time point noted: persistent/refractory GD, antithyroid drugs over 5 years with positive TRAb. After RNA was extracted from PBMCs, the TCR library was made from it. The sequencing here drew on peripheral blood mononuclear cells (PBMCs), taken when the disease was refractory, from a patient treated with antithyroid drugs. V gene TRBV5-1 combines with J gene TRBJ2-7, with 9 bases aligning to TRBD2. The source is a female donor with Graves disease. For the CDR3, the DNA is TGCGCCAGCAGCAGACACAGGACTAGCGTCTCGACCTACGAGCAGTACTTC. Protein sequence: CASSRHRTSVSTYEQYF.